Listed below are T cell receptor beta chains from one sample, sequenced in a study of shared clonotypes between healthy human individuals. The method was immunoSEQ multiplex PCR; TCRdb's version includes in-frame clones alone and lacks a portion of them. The table lists hundreds of thousands of clones, 55% to 85% of them singletons. The sample was memory CD4+ T cells sorted from blood. These receptors originate from a woman in her 30s in good health. Each CDR3 is given with its conserved first and last residue. The D gene is left open where the match is weak. Clone size appears in some rows only: once, few, many, or a class for an expanded clone.

V,D,size,J,CDR3,DNA
TRBV5-1,TRBD1,few,TRBJ2-1,CASSFRQGGVHEQFF,TGCGCCAGCAGCTTCCGACAGGGCGGCGTCCATGAGCAGTTCTTC
TRBV6-5,TRBD1,NA,TRBJ1-4,CASSGQGGNEKLFF,TGTGCCAGCAGCGGACAGGGGGGGAATGAAAAACTGTTTTTT
TRBV5-1,NA,NA,TRBJ1-4,CASSSIPGNEKLFF,TGCGCCAGCAGCTCTATCCCAGGGAATGAAAAACTGTTTTTT
TRBV5-4,NA,once,TRBJ2-5,CASSLELQETQYF,TGTGCCAGCAGCTTGGAGCTCCAAGAGACCCAGTACTTC
TRBV30,NA,NA,TRBJ1-2,CAWSVPGVNYGYTF,TGTGCCTGGAGTGTACCAGGGGTTAACTATGGCTACACCTTC
TRBV28,NA,NA,TRBJ2-5,CASNLPQETQYF,TGTGCCAGCAACCTACCTCAAGAGACCCAGTACTTC
TRBV6-6,NA,NA,TRBJ1-5,CASSPEYSNQPQHF,TGTGCCAGCAGCCCGGAATATAGCAATCAGCCCCAGCATTTT
TRBV6-5,NA,NA,TRBJ1-1,CASSRNTGRGTEAFF,TGTGCCAGCAGTCGAAATACAGGGCGTGGGACTGAAGCTTTCTTT
TRBV28,NA,NA,TRBJ1-2,CASSPLGQGLNYGYTF,TGTGCCAGCAGCCCCCTAGGGCAGGGGCTTAACTATGGCTACACCTTC
TRBV19,NA,NA,TRBJ1-3,CASTPIAGSSGNTIYF,TGTGCCAGTACCCCTATAGCCGGTTCATCTGGAAACACCATATATTTT
TRBV7-6,TRBD2,NA,TRBJ2-7,CASRTGTSGSRQYF,TGTGCCAGCAGGACCGGGACTAGCGGGAGCCGGCAGTACTTC
TRBV23-1,NA,NA,TRBJ1-5,CASSQSTSPGGDQPQHF,TGCGCCAGCAGTCAATCTACCTCCCCTGGGGGGGACCAGCCCCAGCATTTT
TRBV5-1,NA,NA,TRBJ2-5,CASSVTPPGLRETQYF,TGCGCCAGCAGCGTGACCCCCCCGGGATTGCGGGAGACCCAGTACTTC
TRBV7-9,NA,many,TRBJ1-2,CASSLALSANYGYTF,TGTGCCAGCAGCTTAGCGCTTTCGGCTAACTATGGCTACACCTTC
TRBV4-1,TRBD1,NA,TRBJ1-2,CASSPGQGQYHGYTF,TGCGCCAGCAGCCCGGGACAGGGGCAATATCATGGCTACACCTTC
TRBV7-9,NA,NA,TRBJ2-7,CASSPARYPYEQYF,TGTGCCAGCAGCCCGGCCCGCTACCCCTACGAGCAGTACTTC
TRBV9,TRBD1,NA,TRBJ1-5,CASSAGQGRTDQPQHF,TGTGCCAGCAGCGCTGGACAGGGTCGTACGGATCAGCCCCAGCATTTT
TRBV7-7,NA,NA,TRBJ2-1,CASSSQPGQENEQFF,TGTGCCAGCAGCTCCCAACCGGGACAAGAAAATGAGCAGTTCTTC
TRBV10-2,NA,NA,TRBJ2-3,CASRSTDTQYF,TGCGCCAGCAGAAGCACAGATACGCAGTATTTT
TRBV29-1,NA,once,TRBJ2-7,CSVEGERRNEQYF,TGCAGCGTTGAAGGGGAGCGGAGGAACGAGCAGTACTTC
TRBV7-2,TRBD1,NA,TRBJ1-5,CASSAGTGSNQPQHF,TGTGCCAGCAGCGCCGGGACAGGAAGCAATCAGCCCCAGCATTTT
TRBV29-1,NA,NA,TRBJ2-7,CSGRTAAHEQYF,TGCAGCGGCAGGACAGCCGCCCACGAGCAGTACTTC
TRBV4-2,TRBD2,NA,TRBJ2-5,CASSQDLLAGGQETQYF,TGTGCCAGCAGCCAAGATTTGCTAGCGGGAGGCCAAGAGACCCAGTACTTC
TRBV27,TRBD2,NA,TRBJ2-7,CASSLRREGFRFEQYF,TGTGCCAGCAGTTTAAGGCGGGAGGGCTTTCGATTCGAGCAGTACTTC
TRBV9,NA,NA,TRBJ2-5,CASSPRDQPVRGETQYF,TGTGCCAGCAGCCCCCGGGACCAACCCGTCCGGGGAGAGACCCAGTACTTC
TRBV11-3,NA,NA,TRBJ2-7,CASSLNWDLSYEQYF,TGTGCCAGCAGCTTAAACTGGGACCTCTCCTACGAGCAGTACTTC
TRBV2,NA,few,TRBJ1-6,CASSEPGSLVSPLHF,TGTGCCAGCAGTGAACCGGGTTCTTTGGTCTCACCCCTCCACTTT
TRBV25-1,NA,once,TRBJ1-5,CASSPSRDSNNQPQHF,TGTGCCAGCAGCCCAAGTCGAGACAGCAACAATCAGCCCCAGCATTTT
TRBV28,NA,NA,TRBJ1-2,CASSFYRGYTF,TGTGCCAGCAGTTTTTACAGGGGCTACACCTTC
TRBV19,NA,few,TRBJ2-1,CASSLTEANEQFF,TGTGCCAGTAGTCTGACGGAGGCCAATGAGCAGTTCTTC
TRBV5-1,NA,NA,TRBJ2-1,CASSLGLHNEQFF,TGCGCCAGCAGCTTGGGACTGCACAATGAGCAGTTCTTC
TRBV11-2,NA,NA,TRBJ1-2,CASSSMRVRPDYGYTF,TGTGCCAGCAGCTCCATGCGGGTTCGTCCGGACTATGGCTACACCTTC
TRBV7-2,NA,NA,TRBJ2-7,CASSSLGRGSLPYEQYF,TGTGCCAGCAGCTCTTTGGGGAGGGGGTCCCTTCCCTACGAGCAGTACTTC
TRBV2,TRBD1,NA,TRBJ1-2,CASSRYQGALSYHMGYTF,TGTGCCAGCAGTAGGTACCAGGGGGCGCTTAGCTATCACATGGGCTACACCTTC
TRBV7-9,TRBD1,few,TRBJ2-7,CASSLTGTGVGEQYF,TGTGCCAGCAGCCTTACCGGGACAGGGGTAGGCGAGCAGTACTTC
TRBV28,TRBD2,once,TRBJ2-3,CASSVAGGPSDTQYF,TGTGCCAGCAGTGTAGCGGGAGGGCCGTCAGATACGCAGTATTTT
TRBV5-1,TRBD2,NA,TRBJ2-7,CASSRGGESYEQYF,TGCGCCAGCAGCCGCGGGGGGGAATCCTACGAGCAGTACTTC
TRBV28,NA,NA,TRBJ1-1,CASSFVVNTEAFF,TGTGCCAGCAGCTTCGTCGTGAACACTGAAGCTTTCTTT
TRBV2,NA,NA,TRBJ2-5,CATTGTQKQETQYF,TGTGCCACCACAGGGACTCAAAAGCAAGAGACCCAGTACTTC
TRBV7-6,NA,NA,TRBJ2-6,CASSLSSAANVLTF,TGTGCCAGCAGCTTAAGCTCGGCGGCCAACGTCCTGACTTTC
TRBV10-3,NA,NA,TRBJ1-5,CAISRGTNQPQHF,TGTGCCATCAGCCGGGGGACAAATCAGCCCCAGCATTTT
TRBV5-4,TRBD1,NA,TRBJ2-7,CASSRGQGGREQYF,TGTGCCAGCAGCAGAGGACAGGGTGGTCGCGAGCAGTACTTC
TRBV18,NA,NA,TRBJ2-7,CASSPRQTTYEQYF,TGTGCCAGCTCACCACGACAGACAACCTACGAGCAGTACTTC
TRBV19,TRBD2,NA,TRBJ2-3,CASRTSGSTDTQYF,TGTGCCAGTAGGACTAGCGGTAGCACAGATACGCAGTATTTT
TRBV27,TRBD1,few,TRBJ2-7,CASSFLTGGNYEQYF,TGTGCCAGCAGTTTTCTCACAGGGGGGAACTACGAGCAGTACTTC
TRBV6-1,TRBD1,once,TRBJ1-2,CASSGQGAGDYGYTF,TGTGCCAGCAGTGGACAGGGGGCAGGAGACTATGGCTACACCTTC
TRBV6-5,NA,NA,TRBJ1-1,CASSRTFGTEAFF,TGTGCCAGCAGTAGGACATTCGGGACTGAAGCTTTCTTT
TRBV2,TRBD1,few,TRBJ2-7,CASKDRTSSYEQYF,TGTGCCAGCAAGGACAGGACCAGCTCCTACGAGCAGTACTTC
TRBV11-2,TRBD1,NA,TRBJ1-1,CASRQGAAAFF,TGTGCCAGCAGGCAGGGGGCCGCGGCTTTCTTT
TRBV5-1,TRBD2,NA,TRBJ2-7,CASSLAPGLGGYEQYF,TGCGCCAGCAGCTTGGCGCCGGGACTAGGCGGGTACGAGCAGTACTTC
TRBV19,NA,NA,TRBJ1-2,CASSASQASWSGYTF,TGTGCCAGTAGTGCCAGCCAAGCCTCGTGGAGTGGCTACACCTTC
TRBV7-6,TRBD1,NA,TRBJ2-5,CASSPGTAHGETQYF,TGTGCCAGCAGCCCGGGGACAGCCCATGGGGAGACCCAGTACTTC
TRBV11-2,NA,NA,TRBJ1-2,CASSLTADWRANYGYTF,TGTGCCAGCAGCTTAACGGCAGATTGGAGAGCTAACTATGGCTACACCTTC
TRBV11-2,TRBD2,NA,TRBJ2-1,CASSLGLAGVEEQFF,TGTGCCAGCAGTTTAGGACTAGCGGGAGTAGAGGAGCAGTTCTTC
TRBV28,NA,few,TRBJ1-5,CASSLWPGNNQPQHF,TGTGCCAGCAGTTTATGGCCCGGGAATAATCAGCCCCAGCATTTT